Presented here are 2 T cell receptor beta chains from one specimen sequenced in a study of shared clonotypes between healthy human individuals. The naive CD8 population came from CD45RO-negative cells selected for CCR7, without terminally differentiated effector memory CD45RA+ cells. Measured with immunoSEQ multiplex PCR; TCRdb has only the in-frame clones, and not every one. The sample has some 2,100,000 clones, about 93% seen once. What was sequenced was naive CD8+ T cells from PBMCs. All receptors come from a man between 18 and 35 years old in good health. Some clones in this sample may be carry-over from other donors' samples.

This chain joins TRBV4-3 and TRBJ2-7; TRBD2 matches at 7 bases. The germline gives CDR1 LGHNA, CDR2 YSLEER. V lost 5 bases and J lost 1; bases outside the gene matches: 11. The CDR3 sequence is 16 residues long. CDR3 nucleotides: TGCGCCAGCAGCAAAAGATATGGACTAGTTTCCTACGAGCAGTACTTC. Translating gives CASSKRYGLVSYEQYF.

The chain has TRBV18 and TRBJ2-7, with TRBD1 matching 7 bases. The CDR3 length is 15 residues. The V and J ends lost 0 bases and 1 base, in that order; junction bases with no gene match: 3. Germline-derived CDR1 and CDR2 are KGHSH and LQKENI. CDR3 DNA sequence: TGTGCCAGCTCACCACCATCAGGGGGATCCTACGAGCAGTACTTC. Amino acids: CASSPPSGGSYEQYF.